These 17 T cell receptor beta chains share one sample of origin, sequenced in a study of T cell repertoires in cytomegalovirus infection (dated by TCRdb to the late 2010s). This specimen's treatment or condition label, interpreted: in vitro stimulation with specific CMV peptide epitopes to enrich CMV-specific T cells. These receptors' antigens are unknown. These reads were obtained on an Illumina HiSeq 1500. Starting from the raw public reads, TCRdb applied fastp trimming at Q25, assembled clones with MiXCR and retained in-frame beta chains. Rows with a matching CDR3 protein are joined into one entry that keeps the most common DNA and genes. Across this sample there are roughly 860,000 distinct CDR3 sequences, with about 33% seen only once. The ten largest clones capture roughly 12% of the sample. The source material was cultured CD8+ T cells from PBMCs, sampled from culture after CMV antigen stimulation. The receptor source for this set is a human donor in good health (CMV status not recorded). Some clones in this sample may be carry-over from other donors' samples.

The chain employs TRBV27 and TRBJ2-7; no definite D call. There are 13 residues in the CDR3. Germline V gene lookup returns CDR1 MNHEY and CDR2 SMNVEV (reference sequence). The V end was cut by 2 bases, the J end by 2 bases, with 7 bases between. CDR3 amino acids: CASSLGNTYEQYF. For the CDR3, the DNA is TGTGCCAGCAGTTTAGGTAATACCTACGAGCAGTACTTC.

The chain links TRBV7-9 to TRBJ2-4, with TRBD2 identical over 12 bases. CDR1 SEHNR and CDR2 FQNEAQ come from the germline V gene (reference sequence). V shed 3 bases and J 3 bases; nucleotides not matched to a gene: 6. There are 17 residues in the CDR3. In DNA, the CDR3 is TGTGCCAGCAGCTTCCCCCGACTAGCGGGGGACAAAAACATTCAGTACTTC. Translated, it gives CASSFPRLAGDKNIQYF.

The V and J genes are TRBV25-1 and TRBJ1-4; D gene unclear. V lost 2 bases, J lost 4 bases, and 14 bases lay in between. CDR1 MGHDK and CDR2 SYGVNS come from the germline V gene. The CDR3 is 16 residues long. The CDR3 is CASSEPLDGYNEKLFF. The CDR3 DNA follows: TGTGCCAGCAGTGAACCCCTGGACGGTTATAATGAAAAACTGTTTTTT. The entire variable domain, with the rest obtained from reference TRBV25-1 and TRBJ1-4, is as follows: EADIYQTPRYLVIGTGKKITLECSQTMGHDKMYWYQQDPGMELHLIHYSYGVNSTEKGDLSSESTVSRIRTEHFPLTLESARPSHTSQYLCASSEPLDGYNEKLFFGSGTQLSVL.

This clonotype has a handful of counts. This chain joins TRBV6-2 or TRBV6-3 and TRBJ1-1; D may be TRBD1 (5 bases). Trimming took off 7 bases at V and 4 bases at J, with 10 bases between the two ends. CDR1 and CDR2 from the germline V gene are MNHEY and SVGEGT. The CDR3 runs 12 residues. CDR3 in DNA: TGTGCCAGCAAGGGGAGTGGCACTGAAGCTTTCTTT. Translating it yields CASKGSGTEAFF.

This chain uses TRBV19 with TRBJ1-1, with D hard to call. Germline V gene data show CDR1 as LNHDA and CDR2 as SQIVND (reference sequence). This CDR3 is built from 13 residues. The V gene lost 7 bases and the J gene lost 7 bases, with 16 bases spanning the gap. This chain's CDR3 is CASKAPGGLEAFF. The CDR3 nucleotides read TGTGCCAGTAAAGCCCCGGGAGGACTTGAAGCTTTCTTT.

The chain has TRBV29-1 and TRBJ2-3; either TRBD1 or TRBD2 may supply D (6 bases each). CDR1 is SQVTM and CDR2 is ANQGSEA in the germline V gene. The CDR3 sequence is 14 residues long. Trimming took 2 bases from V and 3 from J, leaving 12 bases between them. In DNA, the CDR3 is TGCAGCGTTGAATGGAGGGGGGTGACAGATACGCAGTATTTT. It translates to CSVEWRGVTDTQYF.

There are many counts of this clonotype. The chain uses TRBV7-8 and TRBJ2-7, with D unclear. Germline CDR1 reads SGHVS; CDR2 reads FQNEAQ. The CDR3 covers 17 residues. V was cut by 1 base and J by 2 bases, with 18 bases left in between. DNA for the CDR3: TGTGCCAGCAGCTTAGAGCCAGCCCCCAGTCCTGCCTACGAGCAGTACTTC. It specifies CASSLEPAPSPAYEQYF.

The chain carries TRBV28 and TRBJ2-3; D is tentatively TRBD1 or TRBD2 (5 bases each). V lost 2 bases and J 3 bases, leaving 12 bases between the germline ends. CDR1 and CDR2 from the germline V gene are MDHEN and SYDVKM. The CDR3 runs to 15 residues. CDR3 bases: TGTGCCAGCAGTTTAGGGGTGGGGGAGACAGATACGCAGTATTTT. Translated: CASSLGVGETDTQYF.

Of note for this clonotype: With a much larger clone just one base away, this may be a read error. The rearrangement uses TRBV12-3 or TRBV12-4 and TRBJ2-3; 7 bases are a match to TRBD1. The CDR3 loop spans 15 amino acids. The V and J ends lost 5 bases and 2 bases, in that order; junction bases with no gene match: 7. In nucleotides, the CDR3 is TGTGCCAGCAGTCCCCGGGACAGTGACACAGATACGCAGTATTTT. Encoded protein: CASSPRDSDTDTQYF.

The chain carries TRBV4-2 and TRBJ2-7; D call uncertain. CDR1 LGHNA and CDR2 YNFKEQ come from the germline V gene. Between the trimmed V and J ends, which lost 3 bases and 1 base, there was a span of 19 bases. This CDR3 is 17 amino acids long. The CDR3 nucleotides read TGTGCCAGCAGCCATCTGGGCTCGGACCTACCGTCCTACGAGCAGTACTTC. Its translation: CASSHLGSDLPSYEQYF.

This clonotype was counted between two and nine times. The rearrangement links TRBV5-1 to TRBJ2-7; 7 bases line up with TRBD1. Germline assignment: CDR1 SGHRS and CDR2 YFSETQ. V lost 4 bases and J lost 4; bases outside the gene matches: 8. This CDR3 is built from 14 residues. The CDR3 sequence: CASSLGTEQYEQYV. In nucleotides, the CDR3 is TGCGCCAGCAGCCTCGGGACAGAACAATACGAGCAGTACGTC.

The chain combines TRBV27 with TRBJ2-7; the D gene is possibly TRBD2 (7 bases). Germline V gene data show CDR1 as MNHEY and CDR2 as SMNVEV (reference sequence). The CDR3 totals 16 residues. V lost 6 bases to trimming and J lost 2 bases, with 20 bases between them. CDR3 bases: TGTGCCAGCAGCCCGTCGGGGGGCCCCATCACCTACGAGCAGTACTTC. This sequence encodes CASSPSGGPITYEQYF.

The rearrangement joins TRBV7-6 to TRBJ2-5; no clear D. The germline V and J ends were trimmed by 7 bases and 1 base, with 16 bases remaining between them. The CDR3 has 15 amino acids. Germline V gene sequence: CDR1 SGHVS, CDR2 FNYEAQ. The CDR3 DNA is TGTGCCAGCAACCTCGCGGCGACCTTCCAAGAGACCCAGTACTTC. Amino acids: CASNLAATFQETQYF.

This clonotype was counted many times. J is TRBJ2-3 and V is TRBV15; 7 bases match TRBD2. The CDR3 has 15 amino acids. The V gene end was trimmed by 1 base and the J gene end by 2 bases; junction bases not matched to a gene: 3. Germline lookup yields CDR1 LNHNV and CDR2 YYDKDF (reference sequence). The CDR3 DNA is TGTGCCACCAGCAGAGGGGAGGGAGACACAGATACGCAGTATTTT. This encodes CATSRGEGDTDTQYF.

This clonotype was picked up a small number of times. The CDR3 DNA sequence: TGCGCCAGCAGCCTCTATGAGGGGACAGGGTCATCGACTAACTATGGCTACACCTTC. This sequence encodes CASSLYEGTGSSTNYGYTF. The chain combines TRBV4-3 with TRBJ1-2; 9 nucleotides line up with TRBD1. Germline CDR1 and CDR2: LGHNA and YSLEER. Trimming removed 4 bases from V and 0 bases from J; junction bases left unmatched: 15. The CDR3 totals 19 residues.

V is TRBV19 and J is TRBJ2-1; maybe TRBD1 (6 bases). The CDR3 spans 14 residues. Trimming cost V 6 bases and J 6 bases, with 15 bases left between them. Looked up from germline, CDR1 is LNHDA and CDR2 is SQIVND (reference sequence). This CDR3 is CASSRRGEVNEQFF. The CDR3 nucleotides are TGTGCCAGTAGCCGCAGGGGAGAGGTCAATGAGCAGTTCTTC. The variable domain in full, with the rest retrieved from reference TRBV19 and TRBJ2-1, is DGGITQSPKYLFRKEGQNVTLSCEQNLNHDAMYWYRQDPGQGLRLIYYSQIVNDFQKGDIAEGYSVSREKKESFPLTVTSAQKNPTAFYLCASSRRGEVNEQFFGPGTRLTVL.

This clonotype was detected ten times or more. The J gene is TRBJ1-5, the V gene TRBV27; 8 bases match TRBD1. From germline, CDR1 is MNHEY and CDR2 SMNVEV (reference sequence). The CDR3 covers 14 residues. Trimming removed 6 bases from V and 6 bases from J; junction bases left unmatched: 7. The chain's CDR3 is CASSYTGGGQPQHF. CDR3 coding DNA: TGTGCCAGCAGCTACACAGGGGGAGGTCAGCCCCAGCATTTT.